These 23 T cell receptor beta chains came from one sample sequenced in a study of blood T cell repertoires in COVID-19. Data came from immunoSEQ multiplex PCR; TCRdb stores just in-frame clones and leaves some out. The sample has about 270,000 clones; 75% to 90% are singletons. Sequencing was done on a sample of peripheral blood. Receptor source: a woman in her 70s with COVID-19, enrolled during active disease.

The genes are TRBV1 and TRBJ1-1; the DNA was not compared with TRBD1, the D call given in the table. TRBV1 is given as a pseudogene. This CDR3 is built from 15 residues. The CDR3 here is CTSSHFRDRDTEAFF. The CDR3, as DNA: TGCACCAGCAGCCATTTCCGGGACAGGGACACTGAAGCTTTCTTT.

The V gene is TRBV5-8, the J gene TRBJ1-2; 9 positions agree with TRBD1. The germline V gene encodes CDR1 SGHTS and CDR2 YDEGEE. With 5 bases clipped from V and 6 bases from J, the junction kept 8 bases outside the gene matches. This CDR3 has 14 residues. Written as DNA, the CDR3 is TGTGCCAGCAGACCACAGGGGGCGGGACATGGCTACACCTTC. As protein: CASRPQGAGHGYTF.

The chain carries TRBV5-6 and TRBJ1-4; possibly TRBD1 for D (5 bases). CDR1 and CDR2 from the germline V gene are SGHDT and YYEEEE. Between the trimmed V and J ends, which lost 2 bases and 7 bases, there was a span of 15 bases. This CDR3 comprises 15 residues. The CDR3 sequence is CASSLASGWREKLFF. CDR3 sequence (DNA): TGTGCCAGCAGCTTAGCCTCAGGGTGGCGTGAAAAACTGTTTTTT.

This clone was detected once. Other DNA sequences in this sample translate to the same CDR3. The genes are TRBV11-2 and TRBJ2-7, with 7 bases matching TRBD1. V shed 1 base and J 2 bases; nucleotides not matched to a gene: 2. Germline V gives CDR1 SGHAT, CDR2 FQNNGV. The CDR3 spans 14 residues. This CDR3 is CASSLGTGAYEQYF. CDR3 nucleotide sequence: TGTGCCAGCAGCTTAGGGACAGGAGCCTACGAGCAGTACTTC.

This CDR3 reads CASSSRGQMDDTQYF. The CDR3, as DNA: TGTGCCAGCAGCTCGCGAGGACAGATGGACGATACGCAGTATTTT. V is TRBV7-3 and J is TRBJ2-3, with a possible D match to TRBD1 (6 bases). The CDR3 covers 15 residues. The germline CDR1 and CDR2 sequences are SGHTA and FQGTGA. Deletions cut 4 bases from V and 6 bases from J, with 17 bases between.

V and J are TRBV5-1 and TRBJ1-4; a weak D match, TRBD1 (6 bases). Germline V gene lookup returns CDR1 SGHRS and CDR2 YFSETQ. The CDR3 runs 15 residues. V lost 0 bases and J 4 bases, leaving 10 bases between the germline ends. CDR3 loop: CASSLVQGFNEKLFF. CDR3 coding DNA: TGCGCCAGCAGCTTGGTTCAGGGGTTTAATGAAAAACTGTTTTTT.

V is TRBV28 and J is TRBJ2-1; TRBD1 is a possible D gene (5 bases). Germline assignment: CDR1 MDHEN and CDR2 SYDVKM. The V end was cut by 5 bases, the J end by 6 bases, with 17 bases between. The CDR3 is 15 residues long. CDR3 protein: CASSPRYSRGNEQFF. CDR3 DNA: TGTGCCAGCAGTCCTAGGTATTCTAGGGGCAATGAGCAGTTCTTC.

CDR3 bases: TGTGCCAGCAGCCCCCTCGGGGGGACAGATACGCAGTATTTT. This gives the protein CASSPLGGTDTQYF. The genes are TRBV7-8 and TRBJ2-3, with 7 positions matching TRBD2. Per germline, CDR1 SGHVS and CDR2 FQNEAQ. The length of the CDR3 is 14 residues. J lost 3 bases, V lost 5 bases, and 5 bases had no gene match.

The J gene is TRBJ2-7, the V gene TRBV5-5; a weak D match, TRBD1 (6 bases). The CDR3 extends over 14 amino acids. Between the trimmed V and J ends, which lost 4 bases and 6 bases, there was a span of 17 bases. CDR1 SGHKS and CDR2 YYEKEE come from the germline V gene (reference sequence). The CDR3 loop reads CASSLVGGSGEQYF. CDR3 DNA sequence: TGTGCCAGCAGCCTGGTTGGGGGCTCTGGCGAGCAGTACTTC.

Turning to this clone: At one end the junction does not follow the germline gene, possibly because of a read error. The chain combines TRBV3-1 (or the pseudogene TRBV3-2) with TRBJ2-4; a possible D gene is TRBD1 (5 bases). Per the germline V gene, CDR1 is LGHDT and CDR2 is YNNKEL (reference sequence). CDR3 length equals 16 residues. CDR3 residues: CASSRDLTGARNIQYF. The CDR3 DNA reads as TGTGCCAGCAGTCGTGACTTGACTGGGGCCAGAAACATTCAGTACTTC.

The J gene is TRBJ2-2, the V gene TRBV28; D might be TRBD1 (6 bases). This CDR3 spans 14 amino acids. CDR1 and CDR2 from the germline V gene are MDHEN and SYDVKM. Trimming took off 5 bases at V and 3 bases at J, with 10 bases between the two ends. The CDR3 DNA is TGTGCCAGCAGTGATGGACAGCACACCGGGGAGCTGTTTTTT. Translation gives CASSDGQHTGELFF.

The rearrangement joins TRBV19 to TRBJ2-1, with TRBD1 matching over 7 bases. The CDR3 is 14 residues long. With 0 bases clipped from V and 9 bases from J, the junction kept 5 bases outside the gene matches. Germline CDR1 LNHDA, CDR2 SQIVND (reference sequence). CDR3 DNA sequence: TGTGCCAGTAGTATAGACCTACAGGGGCGTGAGCAGTTCTTC. This codes for CASSIDLQGREQFF. Drawing the rest from reference TRBV19 and TRBJ2-1, the complete variable domain is DGGITQSPKYLFRKEGQNVTLSCEQNLNHDAMYWYRQDPGQGLRLIYYSQIVNDFQKGDIAEGYSVSREKKESFPLTVTSAQKNPTAFYLCASSIDLQGREQFFGPGTRLTVL.

This chain joins TRBV19 and TRBJ1-2; D not certain. V was trimmed by 7 bases and J by 8 bases, leaving 14 bases between them. This CDR3 comprises 12 residues. Germline CDR1 LNHDA, CDR2 SQIVND (reference sequence). CDR3 sequence: CASTSTAGGYTF. The CDR3 DNA sequence: TGTGCCAGTACCTCGACGGCGGGGGGCTACACCTTC.

V is TRBV5-8 and J is TRBJ2-3, with TRBD2 matching 10 bases. V lost 3 bases to trimming and J lost 1 base; unmatched junction nucleotides: 5. The CDR3 totals 16 residues. Germline values: CDR1 SGHTS, CDR2 YDEGEE. CDR3: CASSSQSGGGTDTQYF. CDR3 nucleotides: TGTGCCAGCAGCTCCCAAAGCGGGGGGGGCACAGATACGCAGTATTTT.

Comment on this clone: The same CDR3 arises from other DNA sequences in this sample as well. The V call is TRBV5-1, the J call TRBJ1-2, with D possibly being TRBD1 (6 bases). Between the trimmed V and J ends, which lost 4 bases and 2 bases, there was a span of 9 bases. From germline, CDR1 is SGHRS and CDR2 YFSETQ. The CDR3 has 13 amino acids. The CDR3 loop is CASSPTGNYGYTF. The DNA for the CDR3 is TGCGCCAGCAGCCCAACAGGGAACTATGGCTACACCTTC.

The V call is TRBV2, the J call TRBJ1-5; TRBD1 matches 7 bases. Germline V gene data show CDR1 as SNHLY and CDR2 as FYNNEI. With 1 base clipped from V and 3 bases from J, the junction kept 3 bases outside the gene matches. CDR3 length: 15 amino acids. As DNA, the CDR3 is TGTGCCAGCAGTGAAGGGGGACAGAACAATCAGCCCCAGCATTTT. As protein: CASSEGGQNNQPQHF.

J is TRBJ2-2 and V is TRBV9; TRBD2 agrees at 10 bases. This CDR3 has 17 residues. The V segment lost 0 bases and the J segment 7 bases; nucleotides outside the gene matches: 9. Germline values: CDR1 SGDLS, CDR2 YYNGEE. The CDR3 reads CASSVAGWGTSVGELFF. CDR3 sequence (DNA): TGTGCCAGCAGCGTAGCGGGGTGGGGGACTAGCGTCGGGGAGCTGTTTTTT.

The J gene is TRBJ1-2, the V gene TRBV11-2, with TRBD1 matching over 8 bases. CDR3 length: 16 residues. V trimming: 2 bases; J trimming: 6 bases; junction bases outside the gene matches: 11. Germline V gene sequence: CDR1 SGHAT, CDR2 FQNNGV. CDR3 protein: CASSLRSLGQGNGYTF. The CDR3 region has the DNA TGTGCCAGCAGCTTAAGGTCGTTAGGACAGGGCAATGGCTACACCTTC.

The rearrangement links TRBV5-6 to TRBJ2-1, with TRBD1 matching over 9 bases. Trimming took 3 bases from V and 5 from J; bases not matched to a gene: 6. Germline V gene sequence: CDR1 SGHDT, CDR2 YYEEEE. The CDR3 is made up of 15 amino acids. The CDR3 sequence is CASSSTGGWDNEQFF. For the CDR3, the DNA is TGTGCCAGCAGCTCGACAGGGGGTTGGGACAATGAGCAGTTCTTC. Drawing the rest from reference TRBV5-6 and TRBJ2-1, the complete variable domain is DAGVTQSPTHLIKTRGQQVTLRCSPKSGHDTVSWYQQALGQGPQFIFQYYEEEERQRGNFPDRFSGHQFPNYSSELNVNALLLGDSALYLCASSSTGGWDNEQFFGPGTRLTVL.

V and J are TRBV10-2 and TRBJ1-2; maybe TRBD1 (6 bases). Per the germline V gene, CDR1 is WSHSY and CDR2 is SAAADI. There are 17 residues in the CDR3. Between the trimmed V and J ends, which lost 4 bases and 0 bases, there was a span of 18 bases. CDR3 bases: TGCGCCAGCAGTGCAGCGACAGGAAAGGAAGCTAACTATGGCTACACCTTC. Amino acids: CASSAATGKEANYGYTF.

CDR3 region: CASSNTRTAPQETQYF. CDR3 in DNA: TGTGCCAGCAGCAACACCCGGACAGCCCCCCAAGAGACCCAGTACTTC. The chain combines TRBV21-1 with TRBJ2-5; the table gives TRBD1 as D, unverified against the DNA. TRBV21-1 is given as a pseudogene. The CDR3 is 16 residues long.

The chain couples TRBV28 to TRBJ1-1; possible D gene TRBD1, 6 bases. Germline V CDR1 and CDR2: MDHEN, SYDVKM. Trimming removed 7 bases at V and 11 bases at J, with 14 bases between. The CDR3 extends over 11 amino acids. CDR3 protein: CASTPGVGAFF. CDR3 sequence (DNA): TGTGCCAGCACGCCAGGGGTCGGGGCTTTCTTT. Complete variable domain (other parts from reference TRBV28 and TRBJ1-1): DVKVTQSSRYLVKRTGEKVFLECVQDMDHENMFWYRQDPGLGLRLIYFSYDVKMKEKGDIPEGYSVSREKKERFSLILESASTNQTSMYLCASTPGVGAFFGQGTRLTVV.

This clone was counted once. This chain connects TRBV29-1 to TRBJ1-1; 8 bases map to TRBD1. Trimming cost V 3 bases and J 6 bases; bases outside gene matches: 9. Germline CDR1 and CDR2: SQVTM and ANQGSEA. The CDR3 is made up of 14 amino acids. CDR3 residues: CSVEARGHRSEAFF. The CDR3 bases are TGCAGCGTTGAGGCCAGGGGGCACAGGTCTGAAGCTTTCTTT.